The next 21 T cell receptor beta chains were all read from a single sample in a study of human T cells and chemical hapten exposure. Whole blood that had not been fractionated was the source of extracted total RNA. MiXCR was run by TCRdb on the 5' RACE reads, yielding one entry per CDR3 protein. The sample contains around 140,000 distinct CDR3 sequences, roughly 4% of which appear only once. These receptors originate from a female donor in good health.

This clonotype was counted ten times or more. The V gene is TRBV4-3, the J gene TRBJ2-1; 7 nucleotides align to TRBD1. The CDR3 is 17 residues long. Germline V gene data show CDR1 as LGHNA and CDR2 as YSLEER. The J segment lost 4 bases and the V segment lost 0 bases, leaving 9 bases of the junction unmatched. Here the CDR3 reads CASSQDPDRAKYNEQFF. In DNA form, the CDR3 reads TGCGCCAGCAGCCAAGATCCCGACAGGGCGAAATACAATGAGCAGTTCTTC.

This clonotype has at least ten counts. This rearrangement joins TRBV20-1 to TRBJ1-5; a possible D gene is TRBD1 (6 bases). This CDR3 is built from 14 residues. V lost 5 bases and J lost 3, with 14 bases in between. Germline-derived CDR1 and CDR2 are DFQATT and SNEGSKA (reference sequence). The CDR3 spells CSAAQGGINQPQHF. The CDR3 DNA follows: TGCAGTGCTGCACAGGGTGGTATCAATCAGCCCCAGCATTTT.

This clonotype turned up a few times. The rearrangement joins TRBV6-5 to TRBJ1-2, with 8 bases aligning to TRBD1. Per the germline V gene, CDR1 is MNHEY and CDR2 is SVGAGI. CDR3 size: 11 residues. The CDR3 is CGAGGFYGYTF. The CDR3 region has the DNA TGTGGGGCAGGGGGCTTTTATGGCTACACCTTC.

This clonotype was observed a handful of times. The chain combines TRBV24-1 with TRBJ2-3; TRBD2 matches at 9 bases. This CDR3 is 17 amino acids long. The V gene's germline CDR1 is KGHDR and CDR2 SFDVKD. J gave up 4 bases and V 3 bases, and 10 bases lay outside the gene matches. The DNA for the CDR3 is TGTGCCACCAGTGATACCGTAGCGGGGGCTTCCCCAGATACGCAGTATTTT. Its translation is CATSDTVAGASPDTQYF.

This clonotype was seen many times. The rearrangement uses TRBV6-6 and TRBJ2-7, with D perhaps TRBD1 or TRBD2 (5 bases each). Germline V CDR1 and CDR2: MNHNY, SVGAGI (reference sequence). The ends were cut back, 7 bases at V and 0 bases at J, with 19 bases in the middle. This CDR3 has 16 residues. CDR3 protein: CASTPTGTRSSYEQYF. CDR3 in DNA: TGTGCCAGCACCCCTACCGGGACCCGGAGCTCCTACGAGCAGTACTTC.

This clonotype showed up many times. The chain has TRBV11-2 and TRBJ2-1, with D unresolved. The germline V gene has CDR1 SGHAT and CDR2 FQNNGV. V gave up 0 bases and J gave up 2 bases, with 5 bases separating them. The CDR3 extends over 14 amino acids. The CDR3 coding sequence is TGTGCCAGCAGCTTAGACTATGCCTACAATGAGCAGTTCTTC. It encodes CASSLDYAYNEQFF.

This clonotype appeared many times. This chain joins TRBV18 and TRBJ2-7, with 10 bases aligning to TRBD2. The CDR3 contains 15 residues. Trimming at V came to 3 bases and at J to 3 bases, leaving 5 bases not matched to a gene. Per the germline V gene, CDR1 is KGHSH and CDR2 is LQKENI. The CDR3 is CASSPASGGLYEQYF. DNA for the CDR3: TGTGCCAGCTCACCCGCTAGCGGGGGCCTCTACGAGCAGTACTTC. The full variable domain, completed using reference TRBV18 and TRBJ2-7, is NAGVMQNPRHLVRRRGQEARLRCSPMKGHSHVYWYRQLPEEGLKFMVYLQKENIIDESGMPKERFSAEFPKEGPSILRIQQVVRGDSAAYFCASSPASGGLYEQYFGPGTRLTVT.

In this sample, this clonotype turned up many times. V gene TRBV5-1 combines with J gene TRBJ2-5; TRBD1 agrees at 8 bases. V lost 4 bases and J lost 0; bases outside the gene matches: 11. The germline CDR1 and CDR2 sequences are SGHRS and YFSETQ. The CDR3 runs to 17 residues. CDR3 protein: CASSPGQGRPNQETQYF. For the CDR3, the DNA is TGCGCCAGCAGCCCAGGACAGGGACGCCCAAACCAAGAGACCCAGTACTTC.

This clonotype was seen a handful of times. The junction departs from germline at one end; a sequencing error may be responsible. The chain joins TRBV7-8 to TRBJ1-2, with 11 bases aligning to TRBD1. The CDR3 has 16 amino acids. Germline V gene lookup returns CDR1 SGHVS and CDR2 FQNEAQ. CDR3 sequence (DNA): TGTGCCAGCAGCTTAGAACCGGGACAGGGGGACTATGGCGACACCTTC. This translates into CASSLEPGQGDYGDTF.

This clonotype was picked up many times. The chain links TRBV7-8 to TRBJ1-5, with D maybe TRBD1 (5 bases). V lost 5 bases and J 2 bases, leaving 13 bases between the germline ends. This CDR3 has 15 residues. CDR1 is SGHVS and CDR2 is FQNEAQ in the germline V gene. DNA of the CDR3: TGTGCCAGCAGCCCGGTGGGGGGGGGCAATCAGCCCCAGCATTTT. It translates to CASSPVGGGNQPQHF. Full variable domain (missing parts from reference TRBV7-8 and TRBJ1-5): GAGVSQSPRYKVAKRGQDVALRCDPISGHVSLFWYQQALGQGPEFLTYFQNEAQLDKSGLPSDRFFAERPEGSVSTLKIQRTQQEDSAVYLCASSPVGGGNQPQHFGDGTRLSIL.

This clonotype was found many times. CDR3 sequence reads: CASSQGFREKLFF. CDR3 coding DNA: TGTGCCAGCAGTCAGGGGTTTAGAGAAAAACTGTTTTTT. The rearrangement joins TRBV6-6 to TRBJ1-4, with D perhaps matching TRBD1 (6 bases). Deletions cut 5 bases from V and 8 bases from J, with 12 bases between. CDR3 size: 13 residues. The germline CDR1 and CDR2 sequences are MNHNY and SVGAGI (reference sequence).

There are a few counts of this clonotype. A read error may be the cause here, since a much bigger clone is one base away. The chain recombines TRBV7-6 with TRBJ2-3; no clear D. Germline V gene lookup returns CDR1 SGHVS and CDR2 FNYEAQ. The CDR3 consists of 14 residues. The ends were cut back, 5 bases at V and 3 bases at J, with 12 bases in the middle. The CDR3 DNA reads as TGTGCCAGCAGCCGACGAGAATCAACAGATACGCAGTATTTT. This encodes CASSRRESTDTQYF.

This clonotype was counted at least ten times. The chain has TRBV18 and TRBJ1-4; tentative D call: TRBD1 (5 bases). In germline, CDR1 is KGHSH, CDR2 LQKENI. This CDR3 spans 14 amino acids. Trimming shortened V by 3 bases and J by 8 bases, and 13 bases separated the two germline ends. CDR3 DNA: TGTGCCAGCTCACCGGCGAGCGGGGACGAAAAACTGTTTTTT. Residues: CASSPASGDEKLFF.

Ten or more counts support this clonotype. The CDR3, as DNA: TGTGCCAGCAGCTTAGCAGCGGGGGGGCGGACCGGGGAGCTGTTTTTT. It encodes CASSLAAGGRTGELFF. This rearrangement joins TRBV7-2 to TRBJ2-2; 10 bases match TRBD2. The V gene's germline CDR1 is SGHTA and CDR2 FQGNSA. The CDR3 is 16 amino acids. V shed 0 bases and J 5 bases; nucleotides not matched to a gene: 3.

The sample holds many counts of this clonotype. The gene calls are TRBV29-1 and TRBJ1-1; 8 bases match TRBD1. V shed 2 bases, J shed 1 base, and the junction held 6 bases outside the gene matches. This CDR3 is 15 amino acids long. The germline CDR1 and CDR2 sequences are SQVTM and ANQGSEA. The CDR3 DNA reads as TGCAGCGTTGAACAGGGGGCATTTGGGAACACTGAAGCTTTCTTT. It encodes CSVEQGAFGNTEAFF.

There are many counts of this clonotype. V is TRBV7-6 and J is TRBJ2-3, with D possibly matching TRBD1 (6 bases). V was trimmed by 1 base and J by 3 bases, leaving 8 bases between them. Germline V lookup: CDR1 SGHVS, CDR2 FNYEAQ. This CDR3 comprises 14 residues. CDR3 in DNA: TGTGCCAGCAGCTTAGATCAGGGGACAGATACGCAGTATTTT. Translating it yields CASSLDQGTDTQYF. The full variable domain, its missing parts supplied by reference TRBV7-6 and TRBJ2-3, is GAGVSQSPRYKVTKRGQDVALRCDPISGHVSLYWYRQALGQGPEFLTYFNYEAQQDKSGLPNDRFSAERPEGSISTLTIQRTEQRDSAMYRCASSLDQGTDTQYFGPGTRLTVL.

This clonotype showed up many times. The chain has TRBV6-1 and TRBJ1-5; D unclear. CDR3 length: 15 amino acids. Trimming took off 1 base at V and 4 bases at J, with 11 bases between the two ends. Germline CDR1 reads MNHNS; CDR2 reads SASEGT. DNA of the CDR3: TGTGCCAGCAGTGAAGTGCGGGGAGTAAATCAGCCCCAGCATTTT. Amino acid sequence: CASSEVRGVNQPQHF.

This clonotype was observed at least ten times. The chain uses TRBV5-1 and TRBJ2-7; 8 nucleotides match TRBD2. V gave up 3 bases and J gave up 2 bases; unmatched junction bases: 4. This CDR3 is built from 14 residues. Germline-derived CDR1 and CDR2 are SGHRS and YFSETQ. The chain's CDR3 is CASSYGGATYEQYF. CDR3 in DNA: TGCGCCAGCAGCTACGGGGGGGCCACCTACGAGCAGTACTTC.

This clonotype was seen a handful of times. The chain has TRBV12-3 or TRBV12-4 and TRBJ2-6; the D is unclear. V gave up 6 bases and J gave up 1 base, with 13 bases separating them. The CDR3 has 16 amino acids. The CDR3, as DNA: TGTGCCAGCAGCCATACGGTCTCGTCTGGGGCCAACGTCCTGACTTTC. It codes for CASSHTVSSGANVLTF.

To note about this clonotype: This could be a read error, since a much larger clone is one nucleotide away. V gene TRBV27 combines with J gene TRBJ2-7; tentatively, D is TRBD2 (6 bases). The CDR3 consists of 15 residues. Looked up from germline, CDR1 is MNHEY and CDR2 is SMNVEV (reference sequence). In DNA form, the CDR3 reads TGTGCCAGCAGTTTATCCTGGGGGGACTCCGACGAGCAGTACTTC. Protein: CASSLSWGDSDEQYF.

This clonotype occurred many times. The V call is TRBV12-3 or TRBV12-4, the J call TRBJ2-7; 8 bases fit TRBD1. The CDR3 consists of 13 residues. V dropped 7 bases and J dropped 5; count of bases not matched to a gene: 7. Here the CDR3 DNA reads TGTGCCAGCACCGGACAGGGCGTCGACGAGCAGTACTTC. This translates into CASTGQGVDEQYF.